These 27 T cell receptor beta chains came from one sample sequenced in a study of T cell responses to AZD1222 COVID-19 vaccine. Repertoires were generated with immunoSEQ multiplex PCR, while TCRdb's copy carries only in-frame clones and drops some. The table has about 120,000 clones, approximately 87% seen once. The sequenced sample was peripheral blood, obtained on day 0 of AZD1222 vaccination. These receptors all come from an adult in good health.

The J gene is TRBJ2-1, the V gene TRBV7-3, with 9 nucleotides matching TRBD1. J was trimmed by 3 bases and V by 2 bases; bases with no gene match: 2. Germline V CDR1 and CDR2: SGHTA, FQGTGA. The CDR3 covers 15 residues. This CDR3 is CASSLSTGGYNEQFF. Written as DNA, the CDR3 is TGTGCCAGCAGCTTATCGACAGGGGGCTACAATGAGCAGTTCTTC.

The chain recombines TRBV6-7 with TRBJ2-3, with 14 bases that match TRBD2. TRBV6-7 falls under the ORF class, with uncertain function. J was trimmed by 0 bases and V by 1 base; bases with no gene match: 9. This CDR3 contains 20 residues. The DNA of the CDR3 is TGTGCCAGCAGTTACTTAACCGGGACTAGCGGGGGCCCCAGCACAGATACGCAGTATTTT. The encoded protein is CASSYLTGTSGGPSTDTQYF.

This chain uses TRBV24-1 with TRBJ2-7; D perhaps matches TRBD1 (7 bases). Germline CDR1 is KGHDR and CDR2 is SFDVKD. There are 12 residues in the CDR3. V lost 4 bases, J lost 7 bases, and 10 bases lay in between. CDR3 in amino acids: CATSETGREQYF. The DNA of the CDR3 is TGTGCCACCAGTGAGACAGGGAGGGAGCAGTACTTC.

This chain uses TRBV11-2 with TRBJ2-6, with D perhaps TRBD1 (6 bases). Germline lookup yields CDR1 SGHAT and CDR2 FQNNGV. Trimming removed 4 bases from V and 0 bases from J, with 13 bases in between. This CDR3 has 17 residues. For the CDR3, the DNA is TGTGCCAGCAGCTCCCGGACAGTAAACTCTGGGGCCAACGTCCTGACTTTC. It translates to CASSSRTVNSGANVLTF.

This chain links TRBV19 with TRBJ2-3; 9 positions agree with TRBD1. The CDR3 extends over 15 amino acids. CDR1 LNHDA and CDR2 SQIVND come from the germline V gene (reference sequence). V lost 6 bases to trimming and J lost 2 bases; unmatched junction nucleotides: 6. The CDR3 coding sequence is TGTGCCAGTAGCCTACAGGGGGCGCTCACAGATACGCAGTATTTT. This translates into CASSLQGALTDTQYF.

J is TRBJ1-2 and V is TRBV29-1, with 8 bases lining up with TRBD1. This CDR3 has 13 amino acids. Germline assignment: CDR1 SQVTM and CDR2 ANQGSEA. V lost 8 bases to trimming and J lost 4 bases; unmatched junction nucleotides: 9. CDR3 nucleotide sequence: TGCAGCACCCGGACAGGGACCCCCTATGGCTACACCTTC. Residues: CSTRTGTPYGYTF.

The rearrangement links TRBV11-3 to TRBJ2-2; D is unresolved. The CDR3 runs 14 residues. V was trimmed by 5 bases and J by 0 bases, leaving 7 bases between them. CDR1 and CDR2 (germline): SGHNT, YENEEA. The CDR3 region has the DNA TGTGCCAGCAGCGCCGGGCCGAACACCGGGGAGCTGTTTTTT. Translated: CASSAGPNTGELFF.

The chain recombines TRBV27 with TRBJ1-6; D is perhaps TRBD1 (5 bases). Trimming removed 5 bases at V and 2 bases at J, with 7 bases between. Germline values: CDR1 MNHEY, CDR2 SMNVEV (reference sequence). The CDR3 sequence is 14 residues long. CDR3 DNA sequence: TGTGCCAGCAGTCCAGGGACCTATAATTCACCCCTCCACTTT. Translating it yields CASSPGTYNSPLHF.

The rearrangement uses TRBV24-1 and TRBJ2-2, with D possibly matching TRBD2 (5 bases). V was pared by 3 bases and J by 4 bases, with 20 bases between. The CDR3 has 18 residues. The germline V gene encodes CDR1 KGHDR and CDR2 SFDVKD. CDR3 sequence reads: CATSDGGIGEGITGELFF. The CDR3 region has the DNA TGTGCCACCAGTGATGGCGGTATAGGTGAGGGAATCACCGGGGAGCTGTTTTTT.

The chain uses TRBV6-6 and TRBJ2-7; perhaps TRBD2 as D (5 bases). This CDR3 has 14 residues. Germline V gene sequence: CDR1 MNHNY, CDR2 SVGAGI (reference sequence). The ends were cut back, 0 bases at V and 3 bases at J, with 9 bases in the middle. The CDR3 DNA is TGTGCCAGCAGTTACTCGACGGCGGGCTACGAGCAGTACTTC. This codes for CASSYSTAGYEQYF.

V usage is TRBV5-1 and J usage is TRBJ2-3; 9 nucleotides agree with TRBD2. Germline V gene data show CDR1 as SGHRS and CDR2 as YFSETQ. The J segment lost 4 bases and the V segment lost 5 bases, leaving 5 bases of the junction unmatched. The CDR3 loop spans 14 amino acids. CDR3: CASSGGGASDTQYF. The CDR3 DNA reads as TGCGCCAGCAGTGGCGGGGGGGCCTCAGATACGCAGTATTTT.

The chain combines TRBV15 with TRBJ1-1, with 8 bases fitting TRBD1. This CDR3 region has 17 residues. CDR1 and CDR2 (germline): LNHNV, YYDKDF (reference sequence). V was clipped by 3 bases and J by 1 base; unmatched bases: 10. The CDR3, as DNA: TGTGCCACCAGCAGTCGGACAGGGACCCTTCCGAACACTGAAGCTTTCTTT. It encodes CATSSRTGTLPNTEAFF.

The chain joins TRBV3-1 (or the pseudogene TRBV3-2) to TRBJ2-5; tentatively, D is TRBD1 or TRBD2 (6 bases each). V lost 10 bases to trimming and J lost 4 bases, with 13 bases between them. The CDR3 extends over 12 amino acids. Germline assignment: CDR1 LGHDT and CDR2 YNNKEL (reference sequence). The CDR3 is CATKGGGETQYF. CDR3 coding DNA: TGTGCCACCAAGGGGGGAGGAGAGACCCAGTACTTC.

This clone was detected only once. This sequence joins TRBV5-1 and TRBJ2-1; 8 bases fit TRBD1. The CDR3 has 16 residues. The germline CDR1 and CDR2 sequences are SGHRS and YFSETQ. V lost 7 bases to trimming and J lost 7 bases; unmatched junction nucleotides: 16. CDR3 protein: CASGATPTGVGNEQFF. The CDR3 DNA sequence: TGCGCCAGCGGCGCTACACCGACAGGGGTCGGAAATGAGCAGTTCTTC.

The V call is TRBV4-1, the J call TRBJ2-1; 9 bases agree with TRBD2. The J segment lost 7 bases and the V segment lost 3 bases, leaving 13 bases of the junction unmatched. CDR1 is MGHRA and CDR2 is YSYEKL in the germline V gene. The CDR3 covers 17 residues. CDR3 DNA sequence: TGCGCCAGCAGCCAGAGACGTAGCGGGGGACTTAGAAATGAGCAGTTCTTC. Translating gives CASSQRRSGGLRNEQFF.

The chain carries TRBV5-5 and TRBJ1-5; maybe TRBD1 (5 bases). The CDR3 length is 14 residues. The germline gives CDR1 SGHKS, CDR2 YYEKEE (reference sequence). V was trimmed by 4 bases and J by 3 bases, leaving 11 bases between them. CDR3: CASSHDSYNQPQHF. The CDR3 bases are TGTGCCAGCAGCCACGACAGTTACAATCAGCCCCAGCATTTT.

This chain joins TRBV7-2 and TRBJ2-3; the match to TRBD2 covers 12 bases. Trimming removed 4 bases from V and 2 bases from J; junction bases left unmatched: 4. The germline V gene encodes CDR1 SGHTA and CDR2 FQGNSA. The CDR3 contains 16 residues. CDR3 region: CASSSRLAGVTDTQYF. The DNA for the CDR3 is TGTGCCAGCAGCTCCCGACTAGCGGGAGTCACAGATACGCAGTATTTT.

The CDR3 nucleotides are TGTGCCAGTAGTAGGGTTCAGAACCATAACTATGGCTACACCTTC. It encodes CASSRVQNHNYGYTF. The chain employs TRBV19 and TRBJ1-2; no clear D gene. Germline values: CDR1 LNHDA, CDR2 SQIVND (reference sequence). The CDR3 spans 15 residues. Trimming removed 4 bases from V and 1 base from J, with 13 bases in between. The whole variable domain, remainder taken from reference TRBV19 and TRBJ1-2, is DGGITQSPKYLFRKEGQNVTLSCEQNLNHDAMYWYRQDPGQGLRLIYYSQIVNDFQKGDIAEGYSVSREKKESFPLTVTSAQKNPTAFYLCASSRVQNHNYGYTFGSGTRLTVV.

J is TRBJ1-2 and V is TRBV19, with D hard to call. Germline lookup yields CDR1 LNHDA and CDR2 SQIVND (reference sequence). CDR3 length: 12 residues. Trimming stripped 7 bases from V and 5 bases from J, with 11 bases between. Here the CDR3 reads CASNEDTYGYTF. The CDR3 DNA sequence: TGTGCCAGTAACGAGGATACATATGGCTACACCTTC.

The chain has TRBV9 and TRBJ2-5, with 8 bases aligning to TRBD2. CDR1 is SGDLS and CDR2 is YYNGEE in the germline V gene. The length of the CDR3 is 15 residues. The V gene end was trimmed by 3 bases and the J gene end by 4 bases; junction bases not matched to a gene: 8. The DNA of the CDR3 is TGTGCCAGCAGCGCCGGGGGGGCGAGGACAGAGACCCAGTACTTC. It translates to CASSAGGARTETQYF.

Only a few counts were recorded for this clone. The gene calls are TRBV16 and TRBJ2-2; maybe TRBD2 (5 bases). Between the trimmed V and J ends, which lost 0 bases and 5 bases, there was a span of 7 bases. Germline assignment: CDR1 KGHSY and CDR2 FQNENV. The CDR3 length is 14 residues. The CDR3 bases are TGTGCCAGCAGCCAATCGGAGGAAACCGGGGAGCTGTTTTTT. Amino acid sequence: CASSQSEETGELFF.

The rearrangement uses TRBV19 and TRBJ1-2; D possibly corresponds to TRBD1 (6 bases). Trimming took 3 bases from V and 4 from J, leaving 12 bases between them. The CDR3 consists of 14 residues. CDR1 LNHDA and CDR2 SQIVND come from the germline V gene (reference sequence). The CDR3 DNA reads as TGTGCCAGTAGTATCAGTCAGGGGACCTATGGCTACACCTTC. This encodes CASSISQGTYGYTF.

This clone appeared once. The chain uses TRBV27 and TRBJ1-2, with D maybe TRBD1 (6 bases). V lost 5 bases and J 2 bases, leaving 15 bases between the germline ends. Germline CDR1 reads MNHEY; CDR2 reads SMNVEV (reference sequence). There are 15 residues in the CDR3. The CDR3 nucleotides read TGTGCCAGCAGTACCTTATTCGGACAGAACTATGGCTACACCTTC. It specifies CASSTLFGQNYGYTF.

There are many counts of this clone. The chain joins TRBV5-1 to TRBJ2-7; 9 nucleotides agree with TRBD1. CDR1 and CDR2 (germline): SGHRS, YFSETQ. CDR3 length: 14 amino acids. V trimming: 3 bases; J trimming: 4 bases; junction bases outside the gene matches: 5. CDR3 protein: CASSWGQGPYEQYF. The DNA for the CDR3 is TGCGCCAGCAGCTGGGGACAGGGCCCTTACGAGCAGTACTTC.

The CDR3 nucleotides read TGTGCCAGCAGCTTAGGTGGGGGGCATCGCAATCAGCCCCAGCATTTT. Translation: CASSLGGGHRNQPQHF. This chain connects TRBV7-8 to TRBJ1-5, with D possibly TRBD1 on 6 matching bases. CDR3 size: 16 residues. CDR1 and CDR2 from the germline V gene are SGHVS and FQNEAQ. Trimming pared 1 base from V and 2 bases from J, leaving 12 bases between. Full variable domain (rest looked up from reference TRBV7-8 and TRBJ1-5): GAGVSQSPRYKVAKRGQDVALRCDPISGHVSLFWYQQALGQGPEFLTYFQNEAQLDKSGLPSDRFFAERPEGSVSTLKIQRTQQEDSAVYLCASSLGGGHRNQPQHFGDGTRLSIL.

The J gene is TRBJ1-1, the V gene TRBV29-1, with 8 positions matching TRBD1. V lost 7 bases and J lost 4; bases outside the gene matches: 2. Per the germline V gene, CDR1 is SQVTM and CDR2 is ANQGSEA. The CDR3 has 11 residues. The CDR3, as DNA: TGCAGCGCAACAGGGGGCACTGAAGCTTTCTTT. Amino acids: CSATGGTEAFF.

The CDR3 spells CASSLAPSYGYTF. As DNA, the CDR3 is TGTGCCAGCAGCTTGGCCCCATCGTATGGCTACACCTTC. V gene TRBV5-4 combines with J gene TRBJ1-2, with D unresolved. CDR3 length: 13 amino acids. Trimming cost V 0 bases and J 5 bases, with 8 bases left between them. Germline V lookup: CDR1 SGHNT, CDR2 YYREEE (reference sequence).